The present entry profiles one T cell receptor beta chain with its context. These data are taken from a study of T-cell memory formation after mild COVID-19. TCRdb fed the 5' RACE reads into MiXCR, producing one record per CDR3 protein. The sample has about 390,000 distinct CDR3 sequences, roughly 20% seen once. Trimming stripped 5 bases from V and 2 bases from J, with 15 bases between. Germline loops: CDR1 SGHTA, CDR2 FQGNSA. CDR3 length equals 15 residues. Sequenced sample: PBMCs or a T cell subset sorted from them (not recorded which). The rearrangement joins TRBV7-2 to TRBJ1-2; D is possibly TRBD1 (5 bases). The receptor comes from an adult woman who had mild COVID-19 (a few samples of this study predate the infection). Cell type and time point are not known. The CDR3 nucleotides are TGTGCCAGCAGCCCACAGGTCGCCTTAAACTATGGCTACACCTTC. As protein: CASSPQVALNYGYTF. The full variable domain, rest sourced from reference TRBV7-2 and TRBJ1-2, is GAGVSQSPSNKVTEKGKDVELRCDPISGHTALYWYRQSLGQGLEFLIYFQGNSAPDKSGLPSDRFSAERTGGSVSTLTIQRTQQEDSAVYLCASSPQVALNYGYTFGSGTRLTVV.